These 7 T cell receptor beta chains were all obtained from the same sample, sequenced in a study of shared clonotypes between healthy human individuals. TCRdb's copy holds only in-frame clones and misses some; the assay was immunoSEQ multiplex PCR. The sample yields about 2.3 million clones, roughly 92% seen once. The sample comprised naive CD4+ T cells from PBMCs. As to subset: CD45RA+ positively selected. These receptors came from a man younger than 30 in good health. Some clones in this sample may be carry-over from other donors' samples.

The genes are TRBV9 and TRBJ2-1; 9 nucleotides line up with TRBD2. This CDR3 contains 15 residues. Trimming took 2 bases from V and 7 from J; bases not matched to a gene: 7. The germline V gene has CDR1 SGDLS and CDR2 YYNGEE. CDR3 nucleotide sequence: TGTGCCAGCAGCGTTCGGGCTAGCGGGAAGAATGAGCAGTTCTTC. Translated, it gives CASSVRASGKNEQFF.

The rearrangement links TRBV7-2 to TRBJ1-1; TRBD1 matches 8 bases. With 5 bases clipped from V and 0 bases from J, the junction kept 5 bases outside the gene matches. CDR1 is SGHTA and CDR2 is FQGNSA in the germline V gene. The CDR3 runs 15 residues. In nucleotides, the CDR3 is TGTGCCAGCAGCAGGACAGGGTTTATGAACACTGAAGCTTTCTTT. Translating it yields CASSRTGFMNTEAFF.

The J gene is TRBJ1-5, the V gene TRBV2; D might be TRBD1 (6 bases). Germline lookup yields CDR1 SNHLY and CDR2 FYNNEI. V lost 6 bases, J lost 5 bases, and 14 bases lay in between. The CDR3 is 14 amino acids. Written as DNA, the CDR3 is TGTGCCAGCAGCGAGACAGGAAGGGATCAGCCCCAGCATTTT. This sequence encodes CASSETGRDQPQHF.

The chain employs TRBV4-1 and TRBJ1-2; possible D gene TRBD1, 6 bases. There are 15 residues in the CDR3. Trimming left V 0 bases short and J 5 bases short, with 13 bases between. Germline CDR1 MGHRA, CDR2 YSYEKL. CDR3 coding DNA: TGCGCCAGCAGCCAAGATTCCCCTAGGGGGTATGGCTACACCTTC. Encoded protein: CASSQDSPRGYGYTF.

This chain uses TRBV30 with TRBJ1-1, with D possibly being TRBD1 (5 bases). The CDR3 is 11 residues long. The V end lost 6 bases, the J end lost 11 bases, and 16 bases lay between the germline ends. Germline V lookup: CDR1 GTSNPN, CDR2 SVGIG (reference sequence). CDR3 region: CACSPGRRAFF. CDR3 in DNA: TGTGCCTGCAGCCCGGGACGCCGTGCTTTCTTT.

As concerns this clone: Other DNA sequences in this sample translate to the same CDR3. The rearrangement uses TRBV6-1 and TRBJ1-1, with TRBD1 matching over 8 bases. Trimming cost V 6 bases and J 0 bases; bases outside gene matches: 3. In germline, CDR1 is MNHNS, CDR2 SASEGT. The CDR3 is 14 amino acids. CDR3 bases: TGTGCCAGCAGGCGGACAGGGCTGAACACTGAAGCTTTCTTT. Translation gives CASRRTGLNTEAFF.

The chain uses TRBV28 and TRBJ1-5, with D possibly matching TRBD1 (6 bases). The CDR3 is made up of 14 amino acids. The V gene's germline CDR1 is MDHEN and CDR2 SYDVKM. The V end was cut by 8 bases, the J end by 7 bases, with 18 bases between. The CDR3 loop reads CASLNGGLEQPQHF. CDR3 nucleotides: TGTGCCAGCCTTAATGGGGGCCTCGAACAGCCCCAGCATTTT. The complete variable domain, with remaining parts taken from reference TRBV28 and TRBJ1-5, reads DVKVTQSSRYLVKRTGEKVFLECVQDMDHENMFWYRQDPGLGLRLIYFSYDVKMKEKGDIPEGYSVSREKKERFSLILESASTNQTSMYLCASLNGGLEQPQHFGDGTRLSIL.